This T cell receptor (beta chain) was sequenced during a study of T-cell memory formation after mild COVID-19. Study-wide background: Across donors, TCR clusters were largely donor specific.

Whole-study findings and limits: Day 15 to 85 contracting clones showed balanced CD4/CD8; later expanders leaned CD4+. Detection of some responders pre-infection suggested pre-existing cross-reactive memory T cells participated.

Amplification by 5'RACE using constant-segment primers produced TCR alpha and TCR beta cDNA libraries that carried sample barcodes and UMIs. TCRdb processed the 5' RACE reads anew with MiXCR; each CDR3 protein has one entry. This sample carries just over 300,000 distinct CDR3 sequences, just under 20% of them seen once, and the ten largest clones take roughly 21%. This CDR3 is built from 15 residues. Per the germline V gene, CDR1 is SGHVS and CDR2 is FQNEAQ. With 3 bases removed from V and 8 bases from J, the gap between germline ends came to 19 bases. In regard to this clonotype: Its antigen is as yet unknown.

Sequences were obtained from PBMCs or a T cell subset sorted from them (not recorded which). The TCR was taken from a man younger than 35 who had mild COVID-19 (a few samples of this study predate the infection). Cell type and time point are not known. J is TRBJ1-2 and V is TRBV7-8; D unclear. Here the CDR3 DNA reads TGTGCCAGCAGCTTTAAGCGAGAGGAGGTTGGAGGCTACACCTTC. Protein: CASSFKREEVGGYTF.